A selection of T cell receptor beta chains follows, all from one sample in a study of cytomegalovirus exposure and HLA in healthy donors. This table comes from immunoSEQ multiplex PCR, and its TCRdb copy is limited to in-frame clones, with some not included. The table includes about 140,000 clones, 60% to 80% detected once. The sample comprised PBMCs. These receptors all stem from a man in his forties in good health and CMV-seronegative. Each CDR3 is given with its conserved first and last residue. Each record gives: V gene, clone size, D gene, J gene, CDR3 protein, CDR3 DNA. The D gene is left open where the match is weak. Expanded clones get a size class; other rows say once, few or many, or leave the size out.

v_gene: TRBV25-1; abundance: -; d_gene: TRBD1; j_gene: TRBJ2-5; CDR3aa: CASRSDRVETQYF; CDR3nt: TGTGCCAGCAGATCAGACAGGGTGGAGACCCAGTACTTC
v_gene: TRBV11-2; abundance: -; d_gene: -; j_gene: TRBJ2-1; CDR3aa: CASTRQGFSSYNEQFF; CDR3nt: TGTGCCTCCACCCGGCAGGGGTTTAGCTCCTACAATGAGCAGTTCTTC
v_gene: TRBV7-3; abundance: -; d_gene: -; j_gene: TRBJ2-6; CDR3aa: CASSSYSGANVLTF; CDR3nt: TGTGCCAGCAGCTCTTACTCTGGGGCCAACGTCCTGACTTTC
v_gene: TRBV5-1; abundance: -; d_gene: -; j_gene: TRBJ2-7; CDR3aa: CASSLVGGGGGEQYF; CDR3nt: TGCGCCAGCAGCTTGGTCGGTGGGGGGGGCGGCGAGCAGTACTTC
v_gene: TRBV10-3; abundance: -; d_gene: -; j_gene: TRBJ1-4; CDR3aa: CAISEGQGFNEKLFF; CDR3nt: TGTGCCATCAGTGAGGGTCAGGGGTTTAATGAAAAACTGTTTTTT
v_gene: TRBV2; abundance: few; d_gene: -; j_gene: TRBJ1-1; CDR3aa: CASRAGAGETTEAFF; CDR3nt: TGTGCCAGCAGAGCTGGGGCAGGGGAGACGACTGAAGCTTTCTTT
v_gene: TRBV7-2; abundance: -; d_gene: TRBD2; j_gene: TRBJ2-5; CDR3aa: CASSLGGGAGETQYF; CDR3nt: TGTGCCAGCAGCTTAGGCGGGGGGGCCGGGGAGACCCAGTACTTC
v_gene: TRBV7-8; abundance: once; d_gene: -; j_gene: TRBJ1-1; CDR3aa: CASSLSVNTEAFF; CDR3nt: TGTGCCAGCAGCTTATCGGTGAACACTGAAGCTTTCTTT
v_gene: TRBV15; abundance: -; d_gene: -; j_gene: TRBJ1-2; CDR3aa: CATSRGGGASYGYTF; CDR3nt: TGTGCCACCAGCAGAGGTGGGGGGGCCAGCTATGGCTACACCTTC
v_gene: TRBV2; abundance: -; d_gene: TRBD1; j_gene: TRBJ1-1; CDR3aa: CASSGGQGVTLAFF; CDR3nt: TGTGCCAGCAGTGGTGGACAGGGGGTAACCCTAGCTTTCTTT
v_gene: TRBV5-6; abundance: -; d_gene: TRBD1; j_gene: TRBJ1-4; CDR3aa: CASSRTGAGEKLFF; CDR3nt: TGTGCCAGCAGCCGGACAGGGGCGGGAGAAAAACTGTTTTTT
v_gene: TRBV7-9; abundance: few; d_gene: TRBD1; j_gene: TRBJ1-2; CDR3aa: CASSSQTEGQGYGYTF; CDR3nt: TGTGCCAGCAGCTCACAGACGGAAGGACAGGGCTATGGCTACACCTTC
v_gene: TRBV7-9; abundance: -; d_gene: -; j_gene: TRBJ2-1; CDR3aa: CASSSGTQYNEQFF; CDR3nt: TGTGCCAGCAGCTCCGGGACACAGTACAATGAGCAGTTCTTC
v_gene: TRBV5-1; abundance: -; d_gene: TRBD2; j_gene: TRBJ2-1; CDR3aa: CASSSSFTGGAPYNEQFF; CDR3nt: TGCGCCAGCAGCTCGTCCTTTACCGGGGGGGCCCCGTACAATGAGCAGTTCTTC
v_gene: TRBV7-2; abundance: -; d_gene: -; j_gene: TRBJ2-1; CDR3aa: CASSAYNEQFF; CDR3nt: TGTGCCAGCAGCGCGTACAATGAGCAGTTCTTC
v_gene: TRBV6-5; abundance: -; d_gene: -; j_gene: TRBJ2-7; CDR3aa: CASAPGATDYEQYF; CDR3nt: TGTGCCAGCGCACCTGGGGCCACCGACTACGAGCAGTACTTC
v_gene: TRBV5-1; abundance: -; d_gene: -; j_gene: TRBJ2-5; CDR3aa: CASSQRERETQYF; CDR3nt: TGCGCCAGCAGCCAGCGTGAACGAGAGACCCAGTACTTC
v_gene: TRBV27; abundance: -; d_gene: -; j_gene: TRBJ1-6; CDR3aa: CASSLFASRQVLHF; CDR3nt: TGTGCCAGCAGTTTATTCGCGTCCCGACAGGTCCTCCACTTT
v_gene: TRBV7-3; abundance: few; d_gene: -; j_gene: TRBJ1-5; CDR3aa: CASSDTANQPQHF; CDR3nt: TGTGCCAGCAGCGATACAGCAAATCAGCCCCAGCATTTT
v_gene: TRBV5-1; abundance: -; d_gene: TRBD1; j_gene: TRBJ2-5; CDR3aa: CASSLSGGRETQYF; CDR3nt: TGCGCCAGCAGCTTGTCAGGGGGCAGGGAGACCCAGTACTTC
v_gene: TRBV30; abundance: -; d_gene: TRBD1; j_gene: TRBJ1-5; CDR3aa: CAWSVPGSDRPHQPQHF; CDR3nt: TGTGCCTGGAGCGTCCCGGGGTCGGACAGGCCACATCAGCCCCAGCATTTT
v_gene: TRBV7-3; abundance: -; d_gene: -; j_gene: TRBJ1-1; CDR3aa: CASSLGRADYTEAFF; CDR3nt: TGTGCCAGCAGCTTAGGCAGGGCAGACTACACTGAAGCTTTCTTT
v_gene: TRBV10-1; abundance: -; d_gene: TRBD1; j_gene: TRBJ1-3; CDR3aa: CASSRDRAGNTIYF; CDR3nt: TGCGCCAGCAGTCGGGACAGGGCTGGAAACACCATATATTTT
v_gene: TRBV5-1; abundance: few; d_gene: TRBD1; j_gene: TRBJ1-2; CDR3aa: CASSTDRASNGYTF; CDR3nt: TGCGCCAGCAGCACGGACAGGGCCAGTAATGGCTACACCTTC
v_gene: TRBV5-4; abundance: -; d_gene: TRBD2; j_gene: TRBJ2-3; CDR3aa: CASSGLAGGQRDTQYF; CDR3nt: TGTGCCAGCAGCGGCCTAGCGGGGGGGCAAAGAGATACGCAGTATTTT
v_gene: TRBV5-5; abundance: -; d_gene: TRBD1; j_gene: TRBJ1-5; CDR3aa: CASSLGGRDRVLVDQPQHF; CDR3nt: TGTGCCAGCAGCTTGGGAGGGAGGGACAGGGTTTTGGTCGATCAGCCCCAGCATTTT
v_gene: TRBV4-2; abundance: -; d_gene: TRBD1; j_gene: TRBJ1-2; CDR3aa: CASSVDRGDGYTF; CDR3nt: TGTGCCAGCAGCGTCGACAGGGGTGATGGCTACACCTTC